The entry that follows covers one TCR beta chain sequence. Its antigen remains unknown. Someone pulled total RNA out of unfractionated whole blood. This entry is derived from a study of human T cells and chemical hapten exposure. Notes on the study in general: The study found that DPC sensitization did not change TCRs above 1 in 1000 frequency.

From the 5' RACE reads, TCRdb called clonotypes with MiXCR, one entry per CDR3 protein. The data show about 80,000 distinct CDR3 sequences, more than 7.5% seen once. The length of the CDR3 is 13 residues. Germline V CDR1 and CDR2: SQVTM, ANQGSEA. V was clipped by 6 bases and J by 1 base; unmatched bases: 5. The TCR originated in a male donor in good health. The rearrangement joins TRBV29-1 to TRBJ2-5; 7 nucleotides agree with TRBD2. The CDR3 sequence is CSVAPSGQETQYF. CDR3 bases: TGCAGCGTGGCTCCTAGCGGCCAAGAGACCCAGTACTTC.